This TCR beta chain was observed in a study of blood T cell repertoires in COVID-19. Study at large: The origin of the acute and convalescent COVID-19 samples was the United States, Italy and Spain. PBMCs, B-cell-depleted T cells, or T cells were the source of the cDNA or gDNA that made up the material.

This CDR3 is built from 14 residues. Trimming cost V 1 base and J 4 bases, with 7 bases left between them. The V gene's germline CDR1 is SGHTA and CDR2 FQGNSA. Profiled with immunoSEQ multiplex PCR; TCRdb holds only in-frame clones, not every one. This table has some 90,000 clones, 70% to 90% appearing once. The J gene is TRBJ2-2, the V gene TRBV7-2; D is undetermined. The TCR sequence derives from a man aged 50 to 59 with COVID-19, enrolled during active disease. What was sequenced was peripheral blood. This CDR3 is CASSLVGRTGELFF. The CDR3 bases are TGTGCCAGCAGCTTAGTGGGCCGCACCGGGGAGCTGTTTTTT.